This T cell receptor (beta chain) was observed in a study of T cell clonotyping in hematopoietic cell transplantation. Study overall: Recipient samples before transplant were obtained post-cytoreduction.

In this sample, this clone turned up once. Its specificity is not known. Sample time point: recipient sample about 28 days before transplant, after cytoreduction. Clones were sequenced by immunoSEQ multiplex PCR, and TCRdb holds only the in-frame ones, with some missing. The table has about 36,000 clones, 90% to 95% seen once. The study, taken as a whole, reports: CD4 and CD8 repertoire contributions could not be separated without sorting.

The TCR comes from a man aged 40-55 years with chronic myeloid leukemia. Some clones in this sample may be carry-over from other donors' samples. The sequencing here drew on peripheral blood mononuclear cells, taken before stem cell transplant.

The CDR3 is CSVAGAGLSYEQYF. CDR3 DNA sequence: TGCAGCGTCGCAGGGGCTGGGTTGTCCTACGAGCAGTACTTC. The J gene is TRBJ2-7, the V gene TRBV29-1; D may be TRBD1 (6 bases). Germline V lookup: CDR1 SQVTM, CDR2 ANQGSEA. This CDR3 is built from 14 residues. Trimming took off 6 bases at V and 1 base at J, with 16 bases between the two ends.